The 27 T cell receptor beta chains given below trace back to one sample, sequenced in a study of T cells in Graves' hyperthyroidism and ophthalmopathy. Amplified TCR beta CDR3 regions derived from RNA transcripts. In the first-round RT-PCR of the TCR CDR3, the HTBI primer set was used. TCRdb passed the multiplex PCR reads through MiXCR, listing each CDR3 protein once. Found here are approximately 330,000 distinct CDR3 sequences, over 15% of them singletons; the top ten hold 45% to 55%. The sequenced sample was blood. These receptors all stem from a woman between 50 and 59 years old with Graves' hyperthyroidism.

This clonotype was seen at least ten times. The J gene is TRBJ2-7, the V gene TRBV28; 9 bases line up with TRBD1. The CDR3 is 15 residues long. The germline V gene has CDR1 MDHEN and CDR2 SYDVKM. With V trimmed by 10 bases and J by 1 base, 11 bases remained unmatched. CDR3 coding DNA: TGTGCCACTGGGGACCCGGGACAGGGATCCTACGAGCAGTACTTC. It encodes CATGDPGQGSYEQYF.

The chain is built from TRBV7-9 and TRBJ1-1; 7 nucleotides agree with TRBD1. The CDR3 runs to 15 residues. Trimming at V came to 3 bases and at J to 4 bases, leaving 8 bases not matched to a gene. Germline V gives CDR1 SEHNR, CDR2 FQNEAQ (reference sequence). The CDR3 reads CASSLGAGGLTEAFF. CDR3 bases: TGTGCCAGCAGCTTGGGCGCAGGGGGACTCACTGAAGCTTTCTTT.

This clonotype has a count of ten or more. CDR3 DNA sequence: TGCAGTATGGCAGGGGTAGGCACCGGGGAGCTGTTTTTT. It yields the protein CSMAGVGTGELFF. The chain joins TRBV20-1 to TRBJ2-2; a possible D gene is TRBD1 (6 bases). The V and J ends lost 8 bases and 4 bases respectively, with 14 bases between them. This CDR3 comprises 13 residues. CDR1 is DFQATT, CDR2 SNEGSKA, per germline (reference sequence).

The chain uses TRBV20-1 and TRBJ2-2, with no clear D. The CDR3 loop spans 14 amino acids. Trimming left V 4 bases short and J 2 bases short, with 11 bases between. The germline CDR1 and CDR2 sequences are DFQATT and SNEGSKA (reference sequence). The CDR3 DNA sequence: TGCAGTGCTATCAGGCGGCTAAACACCGGGGAGCTGTTTTTT. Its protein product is CSAIRRLNTGELFF.

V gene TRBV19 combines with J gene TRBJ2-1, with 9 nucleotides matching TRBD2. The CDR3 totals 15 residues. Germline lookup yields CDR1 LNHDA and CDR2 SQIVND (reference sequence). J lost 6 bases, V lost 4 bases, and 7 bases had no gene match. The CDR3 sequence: CASSTLAGEGNEQFF. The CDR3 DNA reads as TGTGCCAGTAGTACCTTAGCGGGAGAGGGCAATGAGCAGTTCTTC. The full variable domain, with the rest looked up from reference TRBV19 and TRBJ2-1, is DGGITQSPKYLFRKEGQNVTLSCEQNLNHDAMYWYRQDPGQGLRLIYYSQIVNDFQKGDIAEGYSVSREKKESFPLTVTSAQKNPTAFYLCASSTLAGEGNEQFFGPGTRLTVL.

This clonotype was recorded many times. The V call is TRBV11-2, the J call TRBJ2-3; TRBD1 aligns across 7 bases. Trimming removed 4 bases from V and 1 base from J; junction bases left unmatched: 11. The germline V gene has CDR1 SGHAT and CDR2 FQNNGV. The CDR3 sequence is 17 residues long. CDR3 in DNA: TGTGCCAGCAGCTGGGGGCGACAGGGTGCCCGCACAGATACGCAGTATTTT. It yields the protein CASSWGRQGARTDTQYF.

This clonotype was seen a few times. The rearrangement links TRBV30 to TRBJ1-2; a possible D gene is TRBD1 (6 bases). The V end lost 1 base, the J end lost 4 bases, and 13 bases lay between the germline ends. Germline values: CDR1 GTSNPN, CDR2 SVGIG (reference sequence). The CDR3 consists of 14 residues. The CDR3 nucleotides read TGTGCCTGGAGTGGGGCAGGGGAAGGCTATGGCTACACCTTC. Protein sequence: CAWSGAGEGYGYTF.

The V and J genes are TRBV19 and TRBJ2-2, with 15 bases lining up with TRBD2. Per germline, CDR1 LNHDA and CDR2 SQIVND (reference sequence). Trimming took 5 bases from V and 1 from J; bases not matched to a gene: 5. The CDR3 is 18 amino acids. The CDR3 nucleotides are TGTGCCAGTAGTCCGGGACTAGCGGGGGGCCGGAACACCGGGGAGCTGTTTTTT. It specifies CASSPGLAGGRNTGELFF.

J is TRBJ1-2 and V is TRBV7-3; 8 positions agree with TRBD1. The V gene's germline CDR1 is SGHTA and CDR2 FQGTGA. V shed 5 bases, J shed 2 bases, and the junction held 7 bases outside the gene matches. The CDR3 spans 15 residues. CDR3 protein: CASSRPGTGNYGYTF. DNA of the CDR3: TGTGCCAGCAGCCGTCCCGGGACAGGAAACTATGGCTACACCTTC. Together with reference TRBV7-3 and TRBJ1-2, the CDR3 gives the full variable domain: GAGVSQTPSNKVTEKGKYVELRCDPISGHTALYWYRQSLGQGPEFLIYFQGTGAADDSGLPNDRFFAVRPEGSVSTLKIQRTERGDSAVYLCASSRPGTGNYGYTFGSGTRLTVV.

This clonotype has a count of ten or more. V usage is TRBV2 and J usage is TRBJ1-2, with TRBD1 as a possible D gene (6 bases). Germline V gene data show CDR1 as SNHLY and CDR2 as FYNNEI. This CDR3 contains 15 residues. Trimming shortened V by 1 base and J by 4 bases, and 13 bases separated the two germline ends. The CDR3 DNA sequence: TGTGCCAGCAGTGAAGGGGGGCCCTACCTCTATGGCTACACCTTC. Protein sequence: CASSEGGPYLYGYTF.

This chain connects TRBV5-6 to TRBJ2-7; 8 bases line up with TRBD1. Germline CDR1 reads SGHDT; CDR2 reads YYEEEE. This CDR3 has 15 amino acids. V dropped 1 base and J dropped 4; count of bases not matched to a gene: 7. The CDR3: CASSLSGTGLYEQYF. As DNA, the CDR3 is TGTGCCAGCAGCTTGTCCGGGACAGGACTTTACGAGCAGTACTTC.

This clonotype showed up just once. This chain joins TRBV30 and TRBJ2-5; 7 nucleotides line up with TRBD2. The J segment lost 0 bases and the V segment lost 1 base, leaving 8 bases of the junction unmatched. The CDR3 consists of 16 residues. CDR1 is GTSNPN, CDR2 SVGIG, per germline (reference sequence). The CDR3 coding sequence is TGTGCCTGGAGTGCGACACTAGCGTTTTACCAAGAGACCCAGTACTTC. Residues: CAWSATLAFYQETQYF.

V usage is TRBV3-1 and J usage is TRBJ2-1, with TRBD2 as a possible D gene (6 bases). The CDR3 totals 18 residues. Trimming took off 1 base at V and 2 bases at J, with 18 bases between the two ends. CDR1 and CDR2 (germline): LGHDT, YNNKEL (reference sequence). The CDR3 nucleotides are TGTGCCAGCAGCCAAGGACCCCTAACTAGCTCCACCTACAATGAGCAGTTCTTC. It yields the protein CASSQGPLTSSTYNEQFF.

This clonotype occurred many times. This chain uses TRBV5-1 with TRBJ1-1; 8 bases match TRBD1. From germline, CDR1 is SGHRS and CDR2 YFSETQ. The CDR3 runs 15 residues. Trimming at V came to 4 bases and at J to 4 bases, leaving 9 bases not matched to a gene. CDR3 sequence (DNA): TGCGCCAGCAGCCTAACCGGGACAGGTGTCACTGAAGCTTTCTTT. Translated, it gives CASSLTGTGVTEAFF.

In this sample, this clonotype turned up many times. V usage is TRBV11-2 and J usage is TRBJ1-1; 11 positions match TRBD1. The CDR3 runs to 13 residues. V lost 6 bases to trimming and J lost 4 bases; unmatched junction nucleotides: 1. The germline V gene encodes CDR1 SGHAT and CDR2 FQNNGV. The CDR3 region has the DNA TGTGCCAGCAGGGGGACAGGGGGCACTGAAGCTTTCTTT. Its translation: CASRGTGGTEAFF.

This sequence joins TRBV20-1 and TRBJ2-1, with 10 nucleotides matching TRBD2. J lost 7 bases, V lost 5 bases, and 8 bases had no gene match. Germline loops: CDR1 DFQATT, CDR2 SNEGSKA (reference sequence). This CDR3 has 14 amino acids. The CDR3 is CSALERGGLNEQFF. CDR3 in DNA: TGCAGTGCTCTCGAGCGGGGGGGCCTAAATGAGCAGTTCTTC.

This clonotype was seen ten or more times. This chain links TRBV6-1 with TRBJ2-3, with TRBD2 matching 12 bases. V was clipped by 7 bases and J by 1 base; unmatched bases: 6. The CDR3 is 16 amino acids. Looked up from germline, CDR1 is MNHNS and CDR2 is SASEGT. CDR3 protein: CASTRTSGEGTDTQYF. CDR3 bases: TGTGCCAGCACCAGGACTAGCGGGGAGGGCACAGATACGCAGTATTTT.

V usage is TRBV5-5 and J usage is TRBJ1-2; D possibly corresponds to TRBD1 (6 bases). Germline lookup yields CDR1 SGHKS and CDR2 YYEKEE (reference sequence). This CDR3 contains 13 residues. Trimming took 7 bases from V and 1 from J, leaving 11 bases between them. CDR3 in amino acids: CASETGDNYGYTF. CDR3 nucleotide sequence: TGTGCCAGCGAGACAGGTGATAACTATGGCTACACCTTC.

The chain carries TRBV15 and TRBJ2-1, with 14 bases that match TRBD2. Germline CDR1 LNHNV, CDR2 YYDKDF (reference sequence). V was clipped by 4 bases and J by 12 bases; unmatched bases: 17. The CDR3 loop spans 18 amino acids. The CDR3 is CATSTGQGPGLAGDTQFF. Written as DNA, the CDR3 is TGTGCCACCAGCACCGGACAGGGGCCGGGACTAGCGGGAGACACGCAGTTCTTC.

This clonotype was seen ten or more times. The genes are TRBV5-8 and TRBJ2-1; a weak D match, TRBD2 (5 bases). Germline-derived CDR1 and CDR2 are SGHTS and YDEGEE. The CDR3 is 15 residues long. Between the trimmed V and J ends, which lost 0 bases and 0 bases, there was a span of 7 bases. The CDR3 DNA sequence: TGTGCCAGCAGCTTGGGGCTAGCCTCCTACAATGAGCAGTTCTTC. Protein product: CASSLGLASYNEQFF.

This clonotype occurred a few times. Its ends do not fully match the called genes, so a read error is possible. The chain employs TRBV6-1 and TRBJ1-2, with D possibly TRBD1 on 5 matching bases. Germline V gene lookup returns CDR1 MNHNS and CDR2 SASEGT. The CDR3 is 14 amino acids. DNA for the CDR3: TGTGCCAGCAGTGCCCTGACAGCTAACTATGGCAACACCTTC. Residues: CASSALTANYGNTF.

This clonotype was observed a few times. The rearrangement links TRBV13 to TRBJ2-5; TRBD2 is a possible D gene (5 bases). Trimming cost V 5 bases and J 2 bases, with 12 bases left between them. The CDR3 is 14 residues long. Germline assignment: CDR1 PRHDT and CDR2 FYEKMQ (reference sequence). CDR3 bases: TGTGCCAGCAGCCGGGGTACCAATCAAGAGACCCAGTACTTC. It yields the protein CASSRGTNQETQYF.

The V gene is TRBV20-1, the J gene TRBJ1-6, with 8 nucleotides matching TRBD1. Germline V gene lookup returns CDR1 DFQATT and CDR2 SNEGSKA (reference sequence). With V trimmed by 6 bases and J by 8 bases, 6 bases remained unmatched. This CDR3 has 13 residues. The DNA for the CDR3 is TGCAGTGCCGGGGACAGGAGAGATTCACCCCTCCACTTT. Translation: CSAGDRRDSPLHF.

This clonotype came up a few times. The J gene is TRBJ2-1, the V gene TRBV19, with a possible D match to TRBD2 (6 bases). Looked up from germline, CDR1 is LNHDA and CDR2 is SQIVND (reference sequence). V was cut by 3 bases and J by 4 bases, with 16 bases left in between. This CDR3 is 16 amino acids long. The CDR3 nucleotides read TGTGCCAGTAGTATGGTGGGTGGGGCGGGGTACAATGAGCAGTTCTTC. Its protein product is CASSMVGGAGYNEQFF.

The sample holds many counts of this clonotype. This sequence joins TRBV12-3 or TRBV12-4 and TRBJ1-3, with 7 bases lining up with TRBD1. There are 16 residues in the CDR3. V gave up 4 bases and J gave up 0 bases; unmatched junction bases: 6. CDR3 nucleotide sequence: TGTGCCAGCAGTTGGACAGGACAAAGCTCTGGAAACACCATATATTTT. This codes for CASSWTGQSSGNTIYF.

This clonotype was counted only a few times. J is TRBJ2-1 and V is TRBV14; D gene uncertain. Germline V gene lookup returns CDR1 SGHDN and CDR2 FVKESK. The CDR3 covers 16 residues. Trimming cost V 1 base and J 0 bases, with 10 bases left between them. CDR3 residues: CASSQAESSSYNEQFF. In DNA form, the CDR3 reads TGTGCCAGCAGCCAAGCAGAATCGAGCTCCTACAATGAGCAGTTCTTC.

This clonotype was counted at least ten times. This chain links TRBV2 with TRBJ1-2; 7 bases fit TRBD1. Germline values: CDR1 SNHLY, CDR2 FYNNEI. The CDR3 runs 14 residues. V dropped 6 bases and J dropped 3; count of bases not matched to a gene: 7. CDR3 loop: CASRPPTGDYGYTF. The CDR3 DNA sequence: TGTGCCAGCAGACCGCCAACAGGGGACTATGGCTACACCTTC.